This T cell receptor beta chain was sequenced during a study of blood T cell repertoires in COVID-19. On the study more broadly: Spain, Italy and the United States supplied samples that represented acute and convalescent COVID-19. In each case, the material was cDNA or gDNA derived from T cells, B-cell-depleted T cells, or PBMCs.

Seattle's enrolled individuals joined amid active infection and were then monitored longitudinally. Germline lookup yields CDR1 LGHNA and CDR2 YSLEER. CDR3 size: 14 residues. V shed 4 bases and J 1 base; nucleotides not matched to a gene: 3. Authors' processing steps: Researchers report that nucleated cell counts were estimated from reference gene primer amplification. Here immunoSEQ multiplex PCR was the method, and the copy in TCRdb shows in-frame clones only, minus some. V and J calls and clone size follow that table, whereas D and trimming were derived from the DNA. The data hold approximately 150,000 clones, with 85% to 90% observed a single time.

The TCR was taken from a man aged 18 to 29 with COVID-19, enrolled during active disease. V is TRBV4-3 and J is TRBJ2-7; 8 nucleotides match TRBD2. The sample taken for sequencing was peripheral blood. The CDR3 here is CASSPGLGSYEQYF. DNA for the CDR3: TGCGCCAGCAGCCCGGGACTAGGTTCCTACGAGCAGTACTTC.